This TCR beta chain originates from a study of human T cells and chemical hapten exposure (dated by TCRdb to about 2021). Turning to the overall study: For sensitization, 2% DPC in acetone was applied to an approximately 2 cm by approximately 2 cm area of upper inner arm skin. Patient blood was sampled pre-sensitization (week 0) and at 2, 6 and about 24 weeks after DPC sensitization. Most of the patients in the cohort were female, and the cohort covered alopecia areata with under or over 50% scalp involvement, alopecia totalis and alopecia universalis. Under 30 alopecia patients gave blood for TCR sequencing at one to four time points (pre-sensitization, 2, 6 and 24 weeks). Peripheral blood TCR repertoire changes were tracked in vivo in alopecia patients during primary and secondary sensitization to the hapten diphenylcyclopropenone (DPC). Throughout the study period of roughly 24 weeks, patients also received therapeutic DPC doses to the scalp every week. Patch testing on the upper back used Finn chambers containing 0.01% DPC, with scoring done after 6 days according to International Contact Dermatitis Research Group standards. The libraries were sequenced as a pool, and the TCR yield per sample differed mostly because of small variations in library volumes within the pool. The research as a whole found: DPC sensitization did not change the number of TCRs with a frequency above 1 in 1000, and there was no evidence of changes in global repertoire structure. Significantly more large CDR3 similarity clusters were formed by expanded TCRs than by pre-sensitization or healthy control sets, consistent with antigen-driven responses. Patch test score correlated positively with the number of PT1 expanded TCRs, reaching significance at thresholds 8, 16 and 32 but not at 4. Repeated subsampling changed both the strength of the expansion versus patch-test correlation and the threshold at which the correlation became significant. All patients had alopecia, a presumed autoimmune disease, so their immune response might differ from that of healthy individuals.

The CDR3 holds 14 amino acids from the cysteine to the phenylalanine. Left in the record is the CDR3 DNA by itself, 42 bases read in frame from the first base. The library was produced with RACE. Instrument used: NextSeq 500. During library preparation, unique molecular identifiers were attached to individual cDNA molecules so that TCRs could be counted quantitatively and reproducibly. For every blood RNA sample, sequencing covered both the TCR alpha and TCR beta chains. As for the authors' bioinformatics: A median of roughly 100,000 TCRs per sample was observed, with a range of 23,224 to 690,600. The Decombinator software suite was used to annotate V, J and CDR3 in the TCR reads. For the PS versus PT1 abundance plots, all samples were subsampled to the same number of TCRs (28,000). Expanded TCRs were defined as absent before sensitization and observed at least eight times at the 2-week time point. TCRdb's own reprocessing of the public reads used fastp at Q25 and MiXCR and kept productive beta chains. Rows matching on CDR3 protein sequence are summarized as one entry with the most common DNA and genes. TCRdb, not the authors, supplied the V and J calls. The sample has 60,000 to 80,000 distinct CDR3 sequences on record, roughly 6.7% of them singletons. 1.5% to 2% of the sample is taken by the ten largest.

Read against the paper, the sample's time point label means: pre-sensitization, week 0. The sample's treatment or condition label is to be understood as: therapeutic diphenylcyclopropenone sensitization with weekly scalp DPC. At each patch-test visit, blood was drawn before the patch test was applied. Eligible patients were aged 18 to 70, diagnosed with alopecia, deemed suitable for DPC therapy, and excluded if pregnant. Total RNA was extracted from unfractionated whole blood collected in Tempus Blood RNA tubes. A note on this clonotype: This clone's antigen is unknown. No much larger clone is present one base from it, and per-base qualities are unavailable.

The V gene is TRBV21-1 and the J gene is TRBJ2-5; TRBD1 is the table's D call, not checked against the DNA. TRBV21-1 is a recognized pseudogene. The material was whole blood, obtained in connection with sensitization to the hapten diphenylcyclopropenone (DPC). The source is a woman between 25 and 40 years old with alopecia areata. Some clones in this sample may be carry-over from other donors' samples. The sequenced DNA: TGTGCCAGCAGCCATTGGGACAGGCCCCAGGCCCAGTACTTC. It translates to CASSHWDRPQAQYF.